These 15 T cell receptor beta chains were sequenced from one sample in a study of cytomegalovirus exposure and HLA in healthy donors. PCR employed 60 Vbeta and 13 Jbeta primers. Clones were sequenced by immunoSEQ multiplex PCR, and TCRdb holds only the in-frame ones, with some missing. The top ten clones hold 3% to 3.5% of a sample with 75,000 to 90,000 clones, 65% to 85% of them seen once. The sequencing input was PBMCs. These receptors were obtained from a middle-aged man in good health and CMV-seronegative.

Only one count was recorded for this clone. The J gene is TRBJ2-1, the V gene TRBV18; 9 bases are shared with TRBD2. In germline, CDR1 is KGHSH, CDR2 LQKENI. The CDR3 totals 16 residues. The V and J ends lost 3 bases and 5 bases, in that order; junction bases with no gene match: 8. CDR3 sequence: CASSPRASGEHNEQFF. The CDR3, as DNA: TGTGCCAGCTCACCTCGGGCTAGCGGGGAACACAATGAGCAGTTCTTC. Combining the CDR3 with reference TRBV18 and TRBJ2-1 gives the whole variable domain NAGVMQNPRHLVRRRGQEARLRCSPMKGHSHVYWYRQLPEEGLKFMVYLQKENIIDESGMPKERFSAEFPKEGPSILRIQQVVRGDSAAYFCASSPRASGEHNEQFFGPGTRLTVL.

The J gene is TRBJ2-7, the V gene TRBV2; TRBD1 aligns across 7 bases. The junction had 3 bases not matched to a gene; V was cut back by 3 bases and J by 4 bases. CDR1 SNHLY and CDR2 FYNNEI come from the germline V gene. The length of the CDR3 is 13 residues. CDR3 DNA: TGTGCCAGCAGTGATATGACAGGGTACGAGCAGTACTTC. As protein: CASSDMTGYEQYF.

V usage is TRBV7-8 and J usage is TRBJ1-6; D might be TRBD1 (5 bases). Germline V gene lookup returns CDR1 SGHVS and CDR2 FQNEAQ. V was clipped by 6 bases and J by 5 bases, with 11 bases between them. The CDR3 sequence is 14 residues long. CDR3 sequence (DNA): TGTGCCAGCAGGAGGGAGGGGAATAATTCACCCCTCCACTTT. Translating it yields CASRREGNNSPLHF.

The V gene is TRBV7-9, the J gene TRBJ2-1; TRBD2 aligns across 10 bases. V was clipped by 5 bases and J by 10 bases; unmatched bases: 2. CDR3 size: 12 residues. Germline assignment: CDR1 SEHNR and CDR2 FQNEAQ (reference sequence). In nucleotides, the CDR3 is TGTGCCAGCAGCCAGACTAGCGGGGAGCAGTTCTTC. Amino acids: CASSQTSGEQFF.

This clone was detected a few times. The rearrangement uses TRBV6-5 and TRBJ1-1; D gene uncertain. Germline assignment: CDR1 MNHEY and CDR2 SVGAGI. This CDR3 is built from 15 residues. V was cut by 7 bases and J by 1 base, with 16 bases left in between. CDR3 in DNA: TGTGCCAGCACCCTTCGCCGTCTCAGGAACACTGAAGCTTTCTTT. It specifies CASTLRRLRNTEAFF.

V and J are TRBV19 and TRBJ1-4; 8 nucleotides align to TRBD1. The CDR3 consists of 15 residues. V lost 3 bases, J lost 8 bases, and 8 bases stayed unmatched. Germline V gene lookup returns CDR1 LNHDA and CDR2 SQIVND (reference sequence). The CDR3 bases are TGTGCCAGTAGTATTGTGGCAGGGGGCAGGGAAAAACTGTTTTTT. Translating gives CASSIVAGGREKLFF.

The gene calls are TRBV28 and TRBJ2-7, with 7 bases fitting TRBD1. The germline V gene encodes CDR1 MDHEN and CDR2 SYDVKM. Unmatched junction bases numbered 3, after V lost 8 bases and J lost 2 bases. The CDR3 loop spans 12 amino acids. The DNA of the CDR3 is TGTGCCAGCTCCGGGACAGCCTACGAGCAGTACTTC. Its translation: CASSGTAYEQYF.

The V call is TRBV19, the J call TRBJ1-2; D possibly corresponds to TRBD1 (6 bases). V shed 0 bases and J shed 0 bases, with 11 bases lying between them. The germline gives CDR1 LNHDA, CDR2 SQIVND (reference sequence). This CDR3 contains 16 residues. The CDR3 sequence is CASSIDGQRSNYGYTF. Here the CDR3 DNA reads TGTGCCAGTAGTATAGATGGACAGCGTTCTAACTATGGCTACACCTTC.

V is TRBV29-1 and J is TRBJ1-4; D is undetermined. Looked up from germline, CDR1 is SQVTM and CDR2 is ANQGSEA. V was cut by 2 bases and J by 0 bases, with 13 bases left in between. This CDR3 has 16 amino acids. CDR3 sequence (DNA): TGCAGCGTTGAATTGATAGCTACGGCAACTAATGAAAAACTGTTTTTT. This gives the protein CSVELIATATNEKLFF.

The chain recombines TRBV27 with TRBJ2-1; the match to TRBD1 covers 9 bases. With V trimmed by 6 bases and J by 2 bases, 5 bases remained unmatched. The germline V gene encodes CDR1 MNHEY and CDR2 SMNVEV (reference sequence). The CDR3 contains 15 residues. CDR3 sequence: CASSERDRAYNEQFF. In nucleotides, the CDR3 is TGTGCCAGCAGCGAACGGGACAGGGCCTACAATGAGCAGTTCTTC.

The V call is TRBV7-3, the J call TRBJ2-2, with D perhaps matching TRBD2 (6 bases). Per the germline V gene, CDR1 is SGHTA and CDR2 is FQGTGA. This CDR3 has 17 residues. The V gene lost 5 bases and the J gene lost 1 base, with 17 bases spanning the gap. CDR3 residues: CASSRTGGGRNTGELFF. CDR3 nucleotides: TGTGCCAGCAGCCGAACCGGTGGAGGGAGGAACACCGGGGAGCTGTTTTTT.

This clone occurred once. The chain is built from TRBV29-1 and TRBJ2-7, with 8 positions matching TRBD1. The CDR3 consists of 16 residues. Germline V gene data show CDR1 as SQVTM and CDR2 as ANQGSEA. V was clipped by 3 bases and J by 0 bases; unmatched bases: 10. CDR3 DNA: TGCAGCGTTGAGAACCCGGACAGGGTACCCTCCTACGAGCAGTACTTC. Translation: CSVENPDRVPSYEQYF.

This clone was counted between two and nine times. The chain couples TRBV7-9 to TRBJ1-5; D not resolved. Between the trimmed V and J ends, which lost 5 bases and 6 bases, there was a span of 17 bases. Germline CDR1 and CDR2: SEHNR and FQNEAQ (reference sequence). The CDR3 has 15 amino acids. CDR3 DNA: TGTGCCAGCAGCCCCATTGGGGAGGGCCGTCAGCCCCAGCATTTT. Its protein product is CASSPIGEGRQPQHF. The whole variable domain, filled in from reference TRBV7-9 and TRBJ1-5, reads DTGVSQNPRHKITKRGQNVTFRCDPISEHNRLYWYRQTLGQGPEFLTYFQNEAQLEKSRLLSDRFSAERPKGSFSTLEIQRTEQGDSAMYLCASSPIGEGRQPQHFGDGTRLSIL.

This clone has only a few counts. This sequence joins TRBV5-5 and TRBJ2-2, with TRBD1 identical over 11 bases. J was trimmed by 6 bases and V by 4 bases; bases with no gene match: 8. The CDR3 spans 16 residues. Germline V CDR1 and CDR2: SGHKS, YYEKEE (reference sequence). The CDR3 here is CASSPRTGQGAGELFF. In DNA, the CDR3 is TGTGCCAGCAGCCCGAGGACGGGACAGGGGGCCGGGGAGCTGTTTTTT.

J is TRBJ1-1 and V is TRBV6-5, with a possible D match to TRBD1 (5 bases). The ends were cut back, 4 bases at V and 2 bases at J, with 14 bases in the middle. The CDR3 is 15 amino acids. Germline lookup yields CDR1 MNHEY and CDR2 SVGAGI. Written as DNA, the CDR3 is TGTGCCAGCAGTTTTTCAGGGATCGAAAACACTGAAGCTTTCTTT. Amino acid sequence: CASSFSGIENTEAFF.